These T cell receptor beta chains were read from a single sample in a study of T cell responses to AZD1222 COVID-19 vaccine. Some clones are missing from TCRdb's copy, which holds only in-frame ones; the method was immunoSEQ multiplex PCR. The sample yields around 66,000 clones, approximately 85% seen once. The source material was peripheral blood, sampled on day 0 of MenACWY control vaccination. The receptors shown here come from an adult in good health. The CDR3 runs from the conserved cysteine through the conserved F or W. A D gene is named only where the DNA matches it firmly.

d_call: .
j_call: TRBJ1-1
v_call: TRBV7-9
cdr3_aa: CASRSGMNTEAFF

d_call: TRBD1
j_call: TRBJ2-6
v_call: TRBV19
cdr3_aa: CASKGTGIGTGANVLTF

d_call: TRBD2
j_call: TRBJ2-2
v_call: TRBV7-9
cdr3_aa: CASSLALAGGTGELFF

d_call: .
j_call: TRBJ2-3
v_call: TRBV14
cdr3_aa: CASSLLGTQYF

d_call: TRBD1
j_call: TRBJ2-1
v_call: TRBV6-1
cdr3_aa: CASSERGQGEQFF

d_call: TRBD1
j_call: TRBJ2-2
v_call: TRBV7-2
cdr3_aa: CASSLAGTGITGELFF

d_call: TRBD1
j_call: TRBJ1-1
v_call: TRBV2
cdr3_aa: CASCQDRGGIEAFF

d_call: .
j_call: TRBJ2-7
v_call: TRBV7-8
cdr3_aa: CASSPRYEQYF

d_call: .
j_call: TRBJ2-4
v_call: TRBV5-4
cdr3_aa: CASSNWEAKNIQYF

d_call: .
j_call: TRBJ1-2
v_call: TRBV5-4
cdr3_aa: CASSFFSRGNYGYTF

d_call: .
j_call: TRBJ1-1
v_call: TRBV6-2/TRBV6-3
cdr3_aa: CASSYVRGTEAFF